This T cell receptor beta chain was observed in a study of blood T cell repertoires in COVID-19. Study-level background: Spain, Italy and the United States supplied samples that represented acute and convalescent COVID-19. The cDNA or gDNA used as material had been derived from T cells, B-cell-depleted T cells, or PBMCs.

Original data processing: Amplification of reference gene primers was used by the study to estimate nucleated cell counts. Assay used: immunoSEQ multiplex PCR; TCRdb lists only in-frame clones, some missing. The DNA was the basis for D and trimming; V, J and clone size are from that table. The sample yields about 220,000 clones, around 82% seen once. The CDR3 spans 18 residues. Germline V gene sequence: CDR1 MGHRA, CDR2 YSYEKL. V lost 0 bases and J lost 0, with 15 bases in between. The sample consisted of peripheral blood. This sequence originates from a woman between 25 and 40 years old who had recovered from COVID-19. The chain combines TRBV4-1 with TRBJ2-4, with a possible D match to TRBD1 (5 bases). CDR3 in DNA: TGCGCCAGCAGCCAAGATCAACGGACAATCCTAGCCAAAAACATTCAGTACTTC. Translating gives CASSQDQRTILAKNIQYF.